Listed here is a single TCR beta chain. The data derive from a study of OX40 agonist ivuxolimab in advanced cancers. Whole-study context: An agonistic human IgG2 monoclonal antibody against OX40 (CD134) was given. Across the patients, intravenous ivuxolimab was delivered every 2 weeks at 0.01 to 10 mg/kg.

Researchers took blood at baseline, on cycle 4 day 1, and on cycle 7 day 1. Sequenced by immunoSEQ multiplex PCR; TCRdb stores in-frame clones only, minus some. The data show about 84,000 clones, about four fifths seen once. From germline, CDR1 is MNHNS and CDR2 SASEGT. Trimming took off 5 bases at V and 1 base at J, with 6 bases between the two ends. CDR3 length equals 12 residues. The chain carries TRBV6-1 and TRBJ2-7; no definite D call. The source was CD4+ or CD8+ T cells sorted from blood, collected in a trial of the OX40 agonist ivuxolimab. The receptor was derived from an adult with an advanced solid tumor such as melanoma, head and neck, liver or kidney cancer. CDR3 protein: CASSPQSYEQYF. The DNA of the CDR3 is TGTGCCAGCAGTCCACAATCCTACGAGCAGTACTTC.